This paragraph covers one TCR beta chain sequence. The clone's antigen remains unknown. Nothing much larger sits one base from this clone, and base qualities are not available. The CDR3 sequence holds 13 residues, the cysteine and phenylalanine included. The retained sequence is limited to the CDR3, 39 bases, with the frame set at the first base. The junction shows trimming of 3 bases on V and 8 bases on J, and the gene matches do not reach 4 bases of it. Via the germline V gene, CDR1 is ENHRY and CDR2 SYGVKD. This record comes from a study of T cells in Graves' hyperthyroidism and ophthalmopathy (dated by TCRdb to about 2019). With regard to the full study: Peripheral blood samples were taken at initial diagnosis, before any treatment was given. A discovery cohort of about 96 patients, roughly 40 with Graves' ophthalmopathy and roughly 59 with stable Graves' hyperthyroidism, was used to find distinguishing TCR V-J signatures. Whether ophthalmopathy could be predicted prospectively was tested in an independent validation cohort made up of some 20 hyperthyroidism patients plus 17 patients who later progressed to ophthalmopathy. The 95 to 100 discovery patients were randomly divided into training and test sets at a 7:3 ratio. In addition, the study compared T-cell repertoires in thyroid tissue and in blood from roughly six Graves' hyperthyroidism patients. Once sampling was done, hyperthyroidism patients were given methimazole at a starting dose of 30 mg daily, whereas ophthalmopathy patients were given high-dose intravenous methylprednisolone. TCR Vbeta CDR3 sequencing of roughly 140 peripheral blood samples (about 45 ophthalmopathy, around 80 hyperthyroidism and approximately 17 progressor patients) is reported in the paper.

Stable Graves' hyperthyroidism was defined as the absence of progression to ophthalmopathy over 18 months of follow-up. Hyperthyroidism patients were aged 18 to 65 years and newly diagnosed, with disease duration of less than 2 months. Patients with uncontrolled infections, other autoimmune diseases, pregnancy or lactation were excluded. Diagnoses were established on the basis of clinical symptoms, serum thyroxine and TRAb, thyroid ultrasound, and orbital computed tomography. PBMCs were isolated from about 9 ml of fresh peripheral blood by Ficoll-Paque density gradient centrifugation. Total RNA was extracted with Trizol reagent, and quality was checked on an Agilent 2100 Bioanalyzer. The TCR beta CDR3 regions were amplified from the RNA transcripts. The first round of RT-PCR for the TCR CDR3 was performed with the HTBI primer set and the Qiagen OneStep RT-PCR kit. The libraries were constructed in a second round of multiplex PCR and then size-selected and purified. Paired-end sequencing of the libraries was performed with 100 bp reads on an Illumina HiSeq2000. The authors' pipeline ran thus. Raw data were processed with SOAPnuke, discarding reads with adapters, uncalled bases, mean Phred below 15, or no exact constant-primer or identifier match. High-quality paired reads were merged using COPE v1.2.5, and each unique nucleotide sequence was defined as a clonotype. MiTCR v1.1 was used to align the clonotypes against IMGT TRBV, TRBD and TRBJ reference segments. Analysis was restricted to V-J combinations with a frequency above 0.0001, which covered 99.2% of repertoires. A TCS score was defined as the ratio of F50 (clonal expansion) to E x V (chaos), with BLOSUM62-based TCRdist applied between CDR3 peptides within each V-J. Welch's t-statistics and random forest reduced just over 500 V-J features to 13, which were used in a naive Bayes classifier (R e1071). The similarity between thyroid and blood repertoires was quantified using the Morisita-Horn index. Clones were called with MiXCR by TCRdb after fastp trimmed the public reads at Q25, and only in-frame beta chains were retained. Rows are combined by CDR3 protein, so each entry shows the most common genes and DNA. The V and J calls were determined by TCRdb, not by the authors. This sample comprises nearly 750,000 distinct CDR3 sequences, roughly a third of them detected only once. Around 30% of the sample comes from the top ten.

Results and caveats for the whole study, not just this receptor: Most expanded thyroid clonotypes (frequency above 0.001) were also detected in blood, a finding suggesting that blood repertoires may reflect thyroid immune responses. No statistical method was used to fix the sample size in advance, and group allocation was not hidden from the investigators. A 13 V-J signature model separated ophthalmopathy from stable hyperthyroidism, with roughly 88% sensitivity and about 81% specificity in cross-validation and 80%/75% in testing. During validation, the model predicted progression to ophthalmopathy a median of approximately 6 months ahead of onset, with around 71% sensitivity and 72% to 80% specificity.

The specimen sequenced was blood. The chain employs TRBV10-3 and TRBJ1-2; 9 junctional bases match TRBD1. This receptor was identified in a woman between 35 and 50 years old with Graves' hyperthyroidism. The CDR3: CAISDTGGVGYTF. The sequence in DNA is TGTGCCATCAGTGATACAGGGGGCGTCGGCTACACCTTC.